What follows are 12 T cell receptor beta chains derived from one specimen sequenced in a study of shared clonotypes between healthy human individuals (TCRdb year 2020). CD8 naive samples were CD45RO-negative cells positively selected for CCR7, giving a CD45RA+CCR7+ population that excluded TemRA cells. The method behind the library was the immunoSEQ multiplex PCR assay. TCRdb retrieved this table from immuneACCESS and kept in-frame rearrangements only. Not all clones are present; in checked studies, unresolved V genes account for under half, and no reason is known for the remainder. The sample yields roughly 1,800,000 clones; around 96% were counted once. Jointly, the top ten make up less than 1.5% of the sample. Sequencing was done on a sample of naive CD8+ T cells sorted from blood. The sample's cell subset or site, from its label and the paper: CD45RA+CCR7+. The source of these receptors is a man younger than 35 in good health.

The CDR3 sequence: CASSWYSNQPQHF. Written as DNA, the CDR3 is TGTGCCAGCAGCTGGTATAGCAATCAGCCCCAGCATTTT. The chain is built from TRBV5-8 and TRBJ1-5; D uncertain. V was pared by 3 bases and J by 0 bases, with 4 bases between. Germline V gene lookup returns CDR1 SGHTS and CDR2 YDEGEE. CDR3 size: 13 residues.

This clone was seen a single time. The sample carries other DNA sequences with the same CDR3. The V gene is TRBV7-9, the J gene TRBJ2-2; D is possibly TRBD1 (6 bases). CDR1 and CDR2 from the germline V gene are SEHNR and FQNEAQ (reference sequence). The CDR3 covers 14 residues. The ends were cut back, 5 bases at V and 1 base at J, with 8 bases in the middle. The chain's CDR3 is CASSRTENTGELFF. CDR3 coding DNA: TGTGCCAGCAGCCGGACAGAGAACACCGGGGAGCTGTTTTTT.

The chain is built from TRBV27 and TRBJ2-6; 9 nucleotides match TRBD1. Per germline, CDR1 MNHEY and CDR2 SMNVEV (reference sequence). The V gene end was trimmed by 8 bases and the J gene end by 2 bases; junction bases not matched to a gene: 10. The CDR3 has 17 residues. The CDR3 is CASCPGTGLTGANVLTF. The CDR3, as DNA: TGTGCCAGCTGTCCCGGGACAGGGCTGACTGGGGCCAACGTCCTGACTTTC.

This sequence joins TRBV5-1 and TRBJ1-1; TRBD1 might be the D (6 bases). This CDR3 comprises 14 residues. Trimming removed 4 bases from V and 4 bases from J, with 14 bases in between. Germline V CDR1 and CDR2: SGHRS, YFSETQ. The CDR3 coding sequence is TGCGCCAGCAGCCCCAGACAGGAGGGCACTGAAGCTTTCTTT. Protein sequence: CASSPRQEGTEAFF.

This rearrangement joins TRBV13 to TRBJ1-1, with D possibly matching TRBD1 (5 bases). The germline CDR1 and CDR2 sequences are PRHDT and FYEKMQ (reference sequence). Trimming removed 1 base at V and 10 bases at J, with 16 bases between. This CDR3 comprises 14 residues. The CDR3 region is CASSLVGGKRLAFF. The CDR3, as DNA: TGTGCCAGCAGCTTAGTCGGGGGGAAGAGGTTAGCTTTCTTT.

The rearrangement joins TRBV29-1 to TRBJ2-1; D perhaps matches TRBD2 (5 bases). V was pared by 8 bases and J by 6 bases, with 20 bases between. The CDR3 spans 14 residues. Looked up from germline, CDR1 is SQVTM and CDR2 is ANQGSEA. The CDR3 sequence is CSTLGESQSNEQFF. The CDR3 region has the DNA TGCAGCACTCTTGGGGAGTCCCAATCCAATGAGCAGTTCTTC.

The genes are TRBV27 and TRBJ2-6, with a possible D match to TRBD1 (5 bases). CDR1 is MNHEY, CDR2 SMNVEV, per germline (reference sequence). This CDR3 region has 14 residues. V lost 5 bases to trimming and J lost 1 base, with 6 bases between them. CDR3 amino acids: CASSPGSGANVLTF. DNA of the CDR3: TGTGCCAGCAGTCCAGGGTCTGGGGCCAACGTCCTGACTTTC.

This sequence joins TRBV18 and TRBJ2-7, with D perhaps matching TRBD1 (6 bases). Trimming left V 0 bases short and J 7 bases short, with 22 bases between. The CDR3 sequence is 17 residues long. Per germline, CDR1 KGHSH and CDR2 LQKENI. CDR3 DNA: TGTGCCAGCTCACCACCGGCAGGGGTGCAACACATGGAGGAGCAGTACTTC. Its protein is CASSPPAGVQHMEEQYF.

The J gene is TRBJ2-2, the V gene TRBV7-9; 9 nucleotides line up with TRBD1. The CDR3 has 15 amino acids. The ends lost 8 bases at V and 7 bases at J; junction bases unmatched: 11. Germline values: CDR1 SEHNR, CDR2 FQNEAQ (reference sequence). The DNA of the CDR3 is TGTGCCAGCCACACCGGGACAGGGAGTATCGGGGAGCTGTTTTTT. Encoded protein: CASHTGTGSIGELFF.

The rearrangement joins TRBV10-2 to TRBJ2-7, with D unresolved. Germline V lookup: CDR1 WSHSY, CDR2 SAAADI. This CDR3 is 13 amino acids long. V lost 8 bases, J lost 0 bases, and 11 bases lay in between. Here the CDR3 reads CASGPTISYEQYF. The CDR3 DNA is TGCGCCAGCGGCCCCACCATCTCCTACGAGCAGTACTTC.

The chain combines TRBV5-5 with TRBJ1-2, with D tentatively TRBD1 (5 bases). The CDR3 sequence is 14 residues long. V lost 0 bases to trimming and J lost 2 bases, with 8 bases between them. Germline lookup yields CDR1 SGHKS and CDR2 YYEKEE (reference sequence). The DNA of the CDR3 is TGTGCCAGCAGCTTGGGAGGACACAACTATGGCTACACCTTC. Protein: CASSLGGHNYGYTF.

The chain combines TRBV29-1 with TRBJ2-3; 7 bases are shared with TRBD1. CDR1 and CDR2 (germline): SQVTM, ANQGSEA. The CDR3 runs to 15 residues. Trimming at V came to 6 bases and at J to 5 bases, leaving 14 bases not matched to a gene. The CDR3 protein is CSVEDPDRAVDTQYF. CDR3 bases: TGCAGCGTCGAGGACCCCGACAGGGCGGTAGATACGCAGTATTTT.